The text below deals with one T cell receptor (beta chain). Per the original methods: It was from reference gene primer amplification that nucleated cell counts were estimated. Profiling relied on immunoSEQ multiplex PCR, and the TCRdb table lists in-frame clones only, not all of them. V and J calls and clone size come straight from that table; D and trimming were deduced from the DNA. The sample has around 60,000 clones; 70% to 90% are singletons. V shed 3 bases and J 7 bases; nucleotides not matched to a gene: 4. The CDR3 is made up of 13 amino acids. CDR1 and CDR2 (germline): SGHTA, FQGNSA. This record belongs to a study of blood T cell repertoires in COVID-19. Study-wide context: Spain, Italy and the United States supplied samples that represented acute and convalescent COVID-19. PBMCs, B-cell-depleted T cells, or T cells provided the cDNA or gDNA that made up the material.

The rearrangement links TRBV7-2 to TRBJ2-3; 7 bases line up with TRBD2. Sequencing was carried out using peripheral blood. The sequence derives from an older man with acute or convalescent COVID-19. The DNA of the CDR3 is TGTGCCAGCAGCTTGACGACTAGCCATACGCAGTATTTT. Translating it yields CASSLTTSHTQYF.